This T cell receptor beta chain is drawn from a study of cytotoxic CD8 clonotypes in ibrutinib-treated CLL. Study at large: Mean yields were almost 260,000 productive templates and over 85,000 productive rearrangements per sample.

On this clone itself: The antigen is not known.

The CDR3 totals 14 residues. Per germline, CDR1 KGHSH and CDR2 LQKENI. V shed 3 bases, J shed 6 bases, and the junction held 7 bases outside the gene matches. The protocol was immunoSEQ multiplex PCR, while the TCRdb copy is restricted to in-frame clones and leaves out a portion. The sample has some 140,000 clones; about 80% are singletons. Study-wide results and limits: Clonality (at baseline) was higher than in age-matched healthy donors and tracked circulating CD8+ T-cell counts. The clonality went up when patients responded to ibrutinib and dropped back toward baseline at progression.

Specimen: PBMCs, collected after 12 months of ibrutinib treatment. This chain uses TRBV18 with TRBJ2-7; TRBD2 aligns across 8 bases. The sequence was collected from a human donor with chronic lymphocytic leukemia. CDR3 nucleotides: TGTGCCAGCTCACCGGCGGGGGGCCTTGTCGAGCAGTACTTC. Translation gives CASSPAGGLVEQYF.